The source of this T cell receptor (beta chain) is a study of CD8 T cells in ankylosing spondylitis. Overall study findings and caveats: A CD8+ phenotype characterized the disease-linked clones, which were relatively rare in peripheral blood. Significant enrichment of disease-linked clones was reported in matched ankylosing spondylitis synovial fluid.

A note on this clonotype: No antigen is known for it.

TCRdb used MiXCR to reprocess the 5' RACE reads, holding one entry per CDR3 protein. The table lists hundreds of thousands of distinct CDR3 sequences, about 30% of them singletons, with around 4.2% in the top ten. Germline CDR1 SNHLY, CDR2 FYNNEI. The CDR3 is 14 residues long. Losses at the gene ends were 5 bases for V and 5 bases for J; bases not matched to a gene: 6. Input material: blood, either unsorted or a sorted T cell fraction (not recorded which). The chain links TRBV2 to TRBJ2-3, with 8 bases aligning to TRBD2. This TCR came from a male donor with ankylosing spondylitis or in good health (not recorded which). CDR3 coding DNA: TGTGCCAGCAGTCGAACGCGGGGGGTAGATACGCAGTATTTT. Amino acids: CASSRTRGVDTQYF. Full variable domain (missing parts from reference TRBV2 and TRBJ2-3): EPEVTQTPSHQVTQMGQEVILRCVPISNHLYFYWYRQILGQKVEFLVSFYNNEISEKSEIFDDQFSVERPDGSNFTLKIRSTKLEDSAMYFCASSRTRGVDTQYFGPGTRLTVL.